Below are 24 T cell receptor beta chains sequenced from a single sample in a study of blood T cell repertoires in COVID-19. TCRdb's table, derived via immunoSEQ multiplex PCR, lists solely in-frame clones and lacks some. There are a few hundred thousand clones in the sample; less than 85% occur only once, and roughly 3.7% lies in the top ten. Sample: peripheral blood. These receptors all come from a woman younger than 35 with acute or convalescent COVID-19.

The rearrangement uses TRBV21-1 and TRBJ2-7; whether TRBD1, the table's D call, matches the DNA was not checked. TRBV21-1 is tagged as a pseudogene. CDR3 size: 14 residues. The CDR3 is CASSKGTGGYEQYF. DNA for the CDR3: TGTGCCAGCAGCAAAGGGACAGGGGGCTACGAGCAGTACTTC.

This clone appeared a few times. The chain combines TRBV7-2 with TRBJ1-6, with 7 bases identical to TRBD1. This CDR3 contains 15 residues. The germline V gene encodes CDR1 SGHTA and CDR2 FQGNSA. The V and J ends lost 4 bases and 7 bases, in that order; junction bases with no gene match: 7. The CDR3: CASSSRQGQNSPLHF. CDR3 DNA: TGTGCCAGCAGCTCCCGACAGGGACAGAATTCACCCCTCCACTTT.

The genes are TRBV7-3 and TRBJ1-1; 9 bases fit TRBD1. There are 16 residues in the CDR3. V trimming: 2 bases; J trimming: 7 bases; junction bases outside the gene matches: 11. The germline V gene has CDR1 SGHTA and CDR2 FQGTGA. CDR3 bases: TGTGCCAGCAGCTTAGGCCCGCTGACAGGGGGTGTTGAAGCTTTCTTT. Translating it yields CASSLGPLTGGVEAFF.

DNA for the CDR3: TGTGCCAGCAGAGAACAGGGGGCGGGTGTCACCGGGGAGCTGTTTTTT. It is translated as CASREQGAGVTGELFF. The chain recombines TRBV2 with TRBJ2-2; 9 bases fit TRBD1. The CDR3 sequence is 16 residues long. The junction had 9 bases not matched to a gene; V was cut back by 6 bases and J by 4 bases. CDR1 and CDR2 from the germline V gene are SNHLY and FYNNEI.

The CDR3 reads CASSYSIAGQGYSYEQYF. CDR3 sequence (DNA): TGTGCCAGCAGTTACTCTATTGCCGGACAGGGCTACTCCTACGAGCAGTACTTC. V gene TRBV6-2 or TRBV6-3 combines with J gene TRBJ2-7, with 8 bases aligning to TRBD1. Germline CDR1 and CDR2: MNHEY and SVGEGT. The CDR3 loop spans 18 amino acids. Losses at the gene ends were 0 bases for V and 0 bases for J; bases not matched to a gene: 10.

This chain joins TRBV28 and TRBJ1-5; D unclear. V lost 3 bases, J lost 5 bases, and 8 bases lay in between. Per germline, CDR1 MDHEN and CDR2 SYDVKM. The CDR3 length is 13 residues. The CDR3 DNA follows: TGTGCCAGCAGTTTGGGCGGGGATCAGCCCCAGCATTTT. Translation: CASSLGGDQPQHF.

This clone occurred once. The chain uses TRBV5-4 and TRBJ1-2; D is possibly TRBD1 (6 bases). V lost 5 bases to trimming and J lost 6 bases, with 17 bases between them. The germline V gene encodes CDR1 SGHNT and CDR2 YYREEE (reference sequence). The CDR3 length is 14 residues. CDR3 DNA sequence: TGTGCCAGCAGTCTGCCGGGGGGCGGGAATGGCTACACCTTC. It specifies CASSLPGGGNGYTF.

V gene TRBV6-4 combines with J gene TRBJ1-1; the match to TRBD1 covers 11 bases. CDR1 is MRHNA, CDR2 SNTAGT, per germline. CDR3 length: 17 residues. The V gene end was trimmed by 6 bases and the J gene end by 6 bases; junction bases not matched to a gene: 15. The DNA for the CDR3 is TGTGCCAGCAGCCCCGGGACAGGGGGAGAAAAAGGGGCTGAAGCTTTCTTT. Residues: CASSPGTGGEKGAEAFF.

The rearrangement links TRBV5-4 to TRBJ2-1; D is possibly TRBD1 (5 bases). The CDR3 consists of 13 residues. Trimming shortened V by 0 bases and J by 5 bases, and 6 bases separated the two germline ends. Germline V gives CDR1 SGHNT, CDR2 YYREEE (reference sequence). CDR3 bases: TGTGCCAGCAGCTTGGCAGGGCACAATGAGCAGTTCTTC. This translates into CASSLAGHNEQFF.

The CDR3 loop reads CASRIESSYNSPLHF. For the CDR3, the DNA is TGTGCCAGCAGAATAGAGAGCTCCTATAATTCACCCCTCCACTTT. The gene calls are TRBV2 and TRBJ1-6; D is uncertain. This CDR3 spans 15 amino acids. V gave up 6 bases and J gave up 0 bases, with 9 bases separating them. CDR1 SNHLY and CDR2 FYNNEI come from the germline V gene. Complete variable domain (other parts from reference TRBV2 and TRBJ1-6): EPEVTQTPSHQVTQMGQEVILRCVPISNHLYFYWYRQILGQKVEFLVSFYNNEISEKSEIFDDQFSVERPDGSNFTLKIRSTKLEDSAMYFCASRIESSYNSPLHFGNGTRLTVT.

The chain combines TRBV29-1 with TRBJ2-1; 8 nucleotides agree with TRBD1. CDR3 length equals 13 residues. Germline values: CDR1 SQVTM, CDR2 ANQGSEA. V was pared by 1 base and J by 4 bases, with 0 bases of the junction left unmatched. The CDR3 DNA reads TGCAGCGTTGAAGGGACAGGGTACAATGAGCAGTTCTTC. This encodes CSVEGTGYNEQFF.

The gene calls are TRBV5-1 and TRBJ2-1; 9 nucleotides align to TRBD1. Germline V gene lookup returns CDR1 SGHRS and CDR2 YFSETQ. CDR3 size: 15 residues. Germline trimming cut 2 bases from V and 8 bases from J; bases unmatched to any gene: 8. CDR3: CASSLGTGSGDEQFF. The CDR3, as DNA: TGCGCCAGCAGCTTAGGGACAGGGTCCGGCGATGAGCAGTTCTTC.

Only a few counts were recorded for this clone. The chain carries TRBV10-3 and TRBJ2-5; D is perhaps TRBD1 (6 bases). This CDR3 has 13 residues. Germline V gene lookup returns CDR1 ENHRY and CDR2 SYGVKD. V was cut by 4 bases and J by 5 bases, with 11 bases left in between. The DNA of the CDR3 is TGTGCCATCAGTGGGGGGCTGGCGGAGACCCAGTACTTC. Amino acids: CAISGGLAETQYF.

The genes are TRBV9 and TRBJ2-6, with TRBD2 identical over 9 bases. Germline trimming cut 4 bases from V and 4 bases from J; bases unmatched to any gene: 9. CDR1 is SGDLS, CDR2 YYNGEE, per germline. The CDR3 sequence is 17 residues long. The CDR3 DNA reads TGTGCCAGCAGCCCCGGGACTAGCCTCTCCGGGGCCAACGTCCTGACTTTC. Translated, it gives CASSPGTSLSGANVLTF.

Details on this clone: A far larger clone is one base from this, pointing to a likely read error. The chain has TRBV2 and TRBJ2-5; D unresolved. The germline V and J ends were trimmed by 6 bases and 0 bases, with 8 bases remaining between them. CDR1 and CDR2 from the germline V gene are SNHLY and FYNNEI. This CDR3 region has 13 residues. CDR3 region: CASSLGNQETQYF. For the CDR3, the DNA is TGTGCCAGCAGCCTCGGTAACCAAGAGACCCAGTACTTC.

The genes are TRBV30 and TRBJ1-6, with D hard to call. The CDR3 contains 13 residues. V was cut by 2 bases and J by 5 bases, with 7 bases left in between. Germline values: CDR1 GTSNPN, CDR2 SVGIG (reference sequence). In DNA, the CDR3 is TGTGCCTGGAGTCGAAGAGATAATTCACCCCTCCACTTT. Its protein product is CAWSRRDNSPLHF.

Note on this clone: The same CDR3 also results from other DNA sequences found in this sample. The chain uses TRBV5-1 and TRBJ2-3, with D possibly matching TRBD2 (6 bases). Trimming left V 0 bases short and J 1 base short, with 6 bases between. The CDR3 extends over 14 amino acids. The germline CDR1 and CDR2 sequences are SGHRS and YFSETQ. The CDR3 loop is CASSLGGGTDTQYF. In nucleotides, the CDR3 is TGCGCCAGCAGCTTGGGCGGGGGCACAGATACGCAGTATTTT.

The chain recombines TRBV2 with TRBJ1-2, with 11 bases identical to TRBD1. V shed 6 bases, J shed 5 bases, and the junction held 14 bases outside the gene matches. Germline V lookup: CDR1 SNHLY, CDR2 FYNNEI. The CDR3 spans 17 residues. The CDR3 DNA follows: TGTGCCAGCAGCCCACAGAGGGCGGGGACAGGGGGGTATGGCTACACCTTC. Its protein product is CASSPQRAGTGGYGYTF.

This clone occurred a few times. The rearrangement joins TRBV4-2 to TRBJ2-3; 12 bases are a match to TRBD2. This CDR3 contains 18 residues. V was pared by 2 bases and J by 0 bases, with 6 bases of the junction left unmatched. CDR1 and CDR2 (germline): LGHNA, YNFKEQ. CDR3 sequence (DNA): TGTGCCAGCAGCCAACCACCGACTAGCGGGGGCAGCACAGATACGCAGTATTTT. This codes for CASSQPPTSGGSTDTQYF.

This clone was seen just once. DNA of the CDR3: TGTGCCACCCGCTCGGGGAGCAGTAGCAATCAGCCCCAGCATTTT. The encoded protein is CATRSGSSSNQPQHF. This rearrangement joins TRBV6-5 to TRBJ1-5; unclear D gene. This CDR3 contains 15 residues. Germline V gives CDR1 MNHEY, CDR2 SVGAGI. V lost 10 bases and J lost 0, with 16 bases in between.

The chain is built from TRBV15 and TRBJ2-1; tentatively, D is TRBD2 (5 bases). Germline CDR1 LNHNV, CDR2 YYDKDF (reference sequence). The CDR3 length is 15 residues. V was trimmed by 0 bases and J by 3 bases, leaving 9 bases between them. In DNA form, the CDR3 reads TGTGCCACCAGCAGAGATCGGGGAAACTACAATGAGCAGTTCTTC. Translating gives CATSRDRGNYNEQFF.

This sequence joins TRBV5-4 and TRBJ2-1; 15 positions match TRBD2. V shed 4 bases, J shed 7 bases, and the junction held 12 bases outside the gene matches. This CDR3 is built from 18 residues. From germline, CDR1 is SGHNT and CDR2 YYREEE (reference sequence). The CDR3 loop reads CASSPGLAGGLDQNEQFF. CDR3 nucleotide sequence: TGTGCCAGCAGCCCCGGACTAGCGGGGGGGTTGGATCAGAATGAGCAGTTCTTC.

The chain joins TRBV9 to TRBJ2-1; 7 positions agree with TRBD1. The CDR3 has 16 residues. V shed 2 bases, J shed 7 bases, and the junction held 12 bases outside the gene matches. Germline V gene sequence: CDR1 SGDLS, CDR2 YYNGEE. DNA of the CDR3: TGTGCCAGCAGCGTTATACAGGGGACCACAAGGAATGAGCAGTTCTTC. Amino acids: CASSVIQGTTRNEQFF.

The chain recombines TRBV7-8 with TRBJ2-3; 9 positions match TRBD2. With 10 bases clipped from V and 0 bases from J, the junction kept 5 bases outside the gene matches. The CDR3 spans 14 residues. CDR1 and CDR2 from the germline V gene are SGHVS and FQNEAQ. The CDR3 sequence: CATVAGASTDTQYF. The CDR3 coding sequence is TGTGCCACCGTAGCGGGGGCTAGCACAGATACGCAGTATTTT.